A selection of T cell receptor beta chains follows, all from one sample in a study of T cells in tuberculosis. Libraries were prepared by immunoSEQ multiplex PCR; TCRdb keeps only in-frame clonotypes and omits some of them. The sample carries about 22,000 clones, around 97% recorded once. Sequenced: PBMCs. The source is a donor aged 10-29 years with latent tuberculosis or without tuberculosis infection. The CDR3 runs from the conserved cysteine through the conserved F or W. A D gene is named only where the DNA matches it firmly. Only part of the rows carry a size: once, few, many, or a class if the clone is expanded.

-	TRBV27	TRBJ1-2	TRBD1	CASSSRGPGYGYTF	TGTGCCAGCAGTTCCAGGGGGCCTGGCTATGGCTACACCTTC
once	TRBV9	TRBJ2-1	TRBD2	CASSVLAGEGSYNEQFF	TGTGCCAGCAGCGTGCTAGCGGGGGAAGGCTCCTACAATGAGCAGTTCTTC
-	TRBV5-4	TRBJ1-2	-	CASSLDSYGYTF	TGTGCCAGCAGCTTGGACAGCTATGGCTACACCTTC
-	TRBV9	TRBJ2-1	-	CASSPQVLSSYNEQFF	TGTGCCAGCAGCCCTCAGGTCTTGAGCTCCTACAATGAGCAGTTCTTC
-	TRBV19	TRBJ1-1	TRBD1	CASGGTGTVNTEAFF	TGTGCCAGTGGGGGAACCGGGACAGTGAACACTGAAGCTTTCTTT
once	TRBV6-5	TRBJ1-1	-	CASSRGTVNTEAFF	TGTGCCAGCAGCCGGGGGACGGTGAACACTGAAGCTTTCTTT
-	TRBV19	TRBJ2-2	-	CASSILDTGELFF	TGTGCCAGTAGTATCCTAGACACCGGGGAGCTGTTTTTT
-	TRBV5-5	TRBJ1-2	-	CASSLSPAGSYGYTF	TGTGCCAGCAGCCTATCACCGGCGGGAAGCTATGGCTACACCTTC
-	TRBV30	TRBJ1-2	-	CAWSAIAGRLNYGYTF	TGTGCCTGGAGTGCTATAGCGGGACGGCTGAACTATGGCTACACCTTC
-	TRBV6-5	TRBJ2-3	-	CASSYSQSTDTQYF	TGTGCCAGCAGTTACTCACAGAGCACAGATACGCAGTATTTT
-	TRBV6-4	TRBJ1-5	-	CASSDGANQPQHF	TGTGCCAGCAGTGACGGAGCCAATCAGCCCCAGCATTTT
-	TRBV30	TRBJ2-1	TRBD2	CAWSVLWVAAGGDYNEQFF	TGTGCCTGGAGTGTACTTTGGGTCGCGGCGGGAGGGGACTACAATGAGCAGTTCTTC
few	TRBV19	TRBJ1-1	-	CASSIPGNTEAFF	TGTGCCAGTAGTATTCCGGGAAACACTGAAGCTTTCTTT
-	TRBV5-1	TRBJ2-3	TRBD2	CASSLGTSESTDTQYF	TGCGCCAGCAGCTTGGGGACTAGCGAGAGCACAGATACGCAGTATTTT
-	TRBV9	TRBJ2-3	-	CASSVASSSTDTQYF	TGTGCCAGCAGCGTAGCTAGCAGCTCCACAGATACGCAGTATTTT
-	TRBV2	TRBJ1-4	-	CATNSTSTNEKLFF	TGTGCCACAAACAGCACCTCAACTAATGAAAAACTGTTTTTT
-	TRBV9	TRBJ2-3	TRBD2	CASSARLAGTDTQYF	TGTGCCAGCAGCGCAAGACTAGCGGGCACAGATACGCAGTATTTT
-	TRBV7-9	TRBJ2-7	TRBD2	CASSPGLAAYEQYF	TGTGCCAGCAGCCCGGGACTAGCGGCCTACGAGCAGTACTTC
-	TRBV5-1	TRBJ2-3	-	CASSFGRDTDTQYF	TGCGCCAGCAGCTTCGGCAGGGACACAGATACGCAGTATTTT
-	TRBV27	TRBJ2-1	-	CASTGPPWYNEQFF	TGTGCCAGCACAGGGCCACCTTGGTACAATGAGCAGTTCTTC
-	TRBV19	TRBJ1-2	-	CASSRTVEYGYTF	TGTGCCAGTAGTCGAACAGTAGAATATGGCTACACCTTC
-	TRBV5-4	TRBJ2-7	-	CASSQIEYPYEQYF	TGTGCCAGCTCACAGATAGAGTATCCCTACGAGCAGTACTTC
-	TRBV14	TRBJ2-5	TRBD1	CASSQNRGLGETQYF	TGTGCCAGCAGCCAAAACAGGGGGCTCGGGGAGACCCAGTACTTC
once	TRBV27	TRBJ2-7	TRBD2	CASSLLGLAGVLSYEQYF	TGTGCCAGCAGTTTATTGGGACTAGCGGGGGTGCTATCCTACGAGCAGTACTTC
-	TRBV5-1	TRBJ2-5	-	CASSFYQETQYF	TGCGCCAGCAGCTTTTATCAAGAGACCCAGTACTTC
-	TRBV7-9	TRBJ1-1	TRBD1	CASSSLQGGGPKTSEAFF	TGTGCCAGCAGCTCGTTACAGGGGGGAGGCCCGAAGACCTCTGAAGCTTTCTTT
-	TRBV6-1	TRBJ2-7	-	CASSEPRAISSYEQYF	TGTGCCAGCAGTGAACCCAGGGCCATCAGCTCCTACGAGCAGTACTTC